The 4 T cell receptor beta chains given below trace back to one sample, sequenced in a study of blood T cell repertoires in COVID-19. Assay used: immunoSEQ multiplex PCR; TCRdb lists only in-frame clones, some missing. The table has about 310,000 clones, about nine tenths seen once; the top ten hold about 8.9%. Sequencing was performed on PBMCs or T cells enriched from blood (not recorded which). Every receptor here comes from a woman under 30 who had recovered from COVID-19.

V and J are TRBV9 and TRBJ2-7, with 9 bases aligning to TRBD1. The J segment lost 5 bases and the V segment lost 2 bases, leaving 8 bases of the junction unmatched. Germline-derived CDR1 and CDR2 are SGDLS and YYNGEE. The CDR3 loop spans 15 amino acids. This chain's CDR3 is CASSVATGGADEQYF. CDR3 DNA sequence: TGTGCCAGCAGCGTGGCTACAGGGGGCGCGGACGAGCAGTACTTC.

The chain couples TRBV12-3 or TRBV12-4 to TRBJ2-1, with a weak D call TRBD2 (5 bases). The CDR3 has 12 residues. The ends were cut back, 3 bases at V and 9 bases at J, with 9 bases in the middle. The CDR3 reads CASSFSGGEQFF. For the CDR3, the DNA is TGTGCCAGCAGTTTTAGTGGAGGTGAGCAGTTCTTC.

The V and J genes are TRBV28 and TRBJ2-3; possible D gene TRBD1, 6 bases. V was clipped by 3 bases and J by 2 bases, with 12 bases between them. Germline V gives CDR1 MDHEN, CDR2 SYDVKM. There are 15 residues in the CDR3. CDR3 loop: CASSFAGAITDTQYF. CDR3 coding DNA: TGTGCCAGCAGTTTCGCAGGGGCGATCACAGATACGCAGTATTTT.

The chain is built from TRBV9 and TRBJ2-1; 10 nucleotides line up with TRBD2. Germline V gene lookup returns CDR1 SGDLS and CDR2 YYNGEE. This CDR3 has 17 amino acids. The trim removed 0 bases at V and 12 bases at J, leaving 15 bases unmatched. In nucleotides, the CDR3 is TGTGCCAGCAGCGTAGAGGCTTCAACACTAGCGGGGACGGCGCAGTTCTTC. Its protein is CASSVEASTLAGTAQFF.